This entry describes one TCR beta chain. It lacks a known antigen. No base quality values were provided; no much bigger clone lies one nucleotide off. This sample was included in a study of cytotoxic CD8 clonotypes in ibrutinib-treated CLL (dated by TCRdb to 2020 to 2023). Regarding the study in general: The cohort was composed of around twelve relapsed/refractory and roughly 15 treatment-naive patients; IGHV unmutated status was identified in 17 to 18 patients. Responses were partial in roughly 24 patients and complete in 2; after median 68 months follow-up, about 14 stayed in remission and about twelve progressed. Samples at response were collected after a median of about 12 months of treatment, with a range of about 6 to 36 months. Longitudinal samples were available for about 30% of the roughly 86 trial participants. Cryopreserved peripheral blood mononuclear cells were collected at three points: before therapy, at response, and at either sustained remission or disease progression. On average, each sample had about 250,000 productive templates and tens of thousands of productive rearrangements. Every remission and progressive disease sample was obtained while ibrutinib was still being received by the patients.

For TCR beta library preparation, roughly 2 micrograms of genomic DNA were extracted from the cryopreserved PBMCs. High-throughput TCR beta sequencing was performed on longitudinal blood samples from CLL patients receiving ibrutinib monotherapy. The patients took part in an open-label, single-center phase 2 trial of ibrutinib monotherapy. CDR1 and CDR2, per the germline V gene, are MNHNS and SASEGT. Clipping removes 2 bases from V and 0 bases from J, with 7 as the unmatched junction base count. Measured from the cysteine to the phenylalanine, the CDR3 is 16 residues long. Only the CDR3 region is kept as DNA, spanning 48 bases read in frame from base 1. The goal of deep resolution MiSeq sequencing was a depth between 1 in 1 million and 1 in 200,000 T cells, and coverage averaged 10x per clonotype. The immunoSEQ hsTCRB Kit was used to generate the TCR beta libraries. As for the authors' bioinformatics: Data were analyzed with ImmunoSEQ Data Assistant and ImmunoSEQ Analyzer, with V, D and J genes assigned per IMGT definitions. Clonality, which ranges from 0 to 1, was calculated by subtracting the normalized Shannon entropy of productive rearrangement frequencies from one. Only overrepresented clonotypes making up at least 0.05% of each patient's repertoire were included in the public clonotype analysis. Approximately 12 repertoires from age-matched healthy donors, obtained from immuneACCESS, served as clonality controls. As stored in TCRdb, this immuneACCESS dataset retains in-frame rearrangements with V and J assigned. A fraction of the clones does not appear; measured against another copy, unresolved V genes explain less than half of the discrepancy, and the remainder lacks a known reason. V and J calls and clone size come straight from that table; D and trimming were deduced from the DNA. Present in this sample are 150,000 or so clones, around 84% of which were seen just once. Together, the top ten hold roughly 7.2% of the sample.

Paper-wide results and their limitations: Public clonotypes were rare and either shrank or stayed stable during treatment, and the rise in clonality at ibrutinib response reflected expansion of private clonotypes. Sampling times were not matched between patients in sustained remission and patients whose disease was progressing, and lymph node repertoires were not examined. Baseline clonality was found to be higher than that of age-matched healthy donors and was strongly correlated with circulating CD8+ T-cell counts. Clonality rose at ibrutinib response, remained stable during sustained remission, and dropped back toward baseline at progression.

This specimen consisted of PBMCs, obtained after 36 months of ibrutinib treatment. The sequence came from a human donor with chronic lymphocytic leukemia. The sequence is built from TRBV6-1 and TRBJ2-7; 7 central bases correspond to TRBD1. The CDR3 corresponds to CASSEYRGFTSYEQYF. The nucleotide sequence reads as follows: TGTGCCAGCAGTGAATACAGGGGCTTTACCTCCTACGAGCAGTACTTC.